This TCR beta chain was recorded in a study of shared clonotypes between healthy human individuals. Partitioning of CD4+ cells yielded a CD45RA+ naive subset and a CD45RA-negative memory subset. In the case of this clone: Antigen specificity is unknown.

Only in-frame clones appear in the TCRdb table, and some are missing; sequencing was by immunoSEQ multiplex PCR. The sample consists of approximately 340,000 clones, over 65% of them appearing once. Whole-study findings and limits: The expectation was that sequencing depth would affect clonotype sharing among donors. Relative to memory subsets, naive subsets generally showed larger estimated richness.

This CDR3 region has 14 residues. V was clipped by 2 bases and J by 4 bases; unmatched bases: 5. Per germline, CDR1 MDHEN and CDR2 SYDVKM. This TCR was sampled from a man younger than 45 in good health. Sequenced material: memory CD4+ T cells sorted from blood. Subset reported: CD45RA-negative fraction. V usage is TRBV28 and J usage is TRBJ2-7; 7 positions agree with TRBD1. In DNA form, the CDR3 reads TGTGCCAGCAGTTTAGAGGGGGCGAGTTACGAGCAGTACTTC. Protein: CASSLEGASYEQYF.